The rows below give T cell receptor beta chains drawn from one sample of a study of patients and donors after allogeneic stem cell transplantation. TCRdb processed the RT-PCR reads anew with MiXCR; each CDR3 protein has one entry. There are approximately 160,000 distinct CDR3 sequences in the sample; approximately 30% occur only once, and approximately 3% lies in the top ten. Material for sequencing was blood, either unsorted or a sorted T cell fraction (not recorded which). Source of these receptors: a human donor who was either an allogeneic HSCT recipient or a stem cell or donor lymphocyte infusion donor (not recorded which). It is not recorded whose cells these are; they may come from a transplant donor. Each CDR3 is given with its conserved first and last residue. The order of the fields is clone size, D gene, V gene, J gene, CDR3 DNA, CDR3 protein. The D gene is left open where the match is weak. Rows may omit the clone size; those that give it use once, few, many or a size class.

>few|TRBD1|TRBV18|TRBJ1-2
TGTGCCAGCTCACCAAGGCGGGACAGGTGGGGCTACACCTTC
CASSPRRDRWGYTF
>medium-sized|NA|TRBV6-5|TRBJ1-2
TGTGCCAGCAGTTACTCGATGTTGGCAGGGAGCTTCTATGGCTACACCTTC
CASSYSMLAGSFYGYTF
>NA|NA|TRBV30|TRBJ1-3
TGTGCCTGGAGTCCCGGAGGAAACACCATATATTTT
CAWSPGGNTIYF
>NA|TRBD2|TRBV12-3/TRBV12-4|TRBJ2-3
TGTGCCAGCCTGGGACTAGCGGGAGTAGGAGATACGCAGTATTTT
CASLGLAGVGDTQYF
>few|TRBD1|TRBV20-1|TRBJ1-2
TGCAGTGCCCAAACAGGGGGGCCCCTTCTAGGCTACACCTTC
CSAQTGGPLLGYTF
>few|NA|TRBV7-6|TRBJ2-7
TGTGCCAGCAGCTTATCAGGGTCCGTCGAGCAGTACTTC
CASSLSGSVEQYF
>few|TRBD1|TRBV15|TRBJ2-5
TGTGCCACCAGGACAGGGCTGGGGATTCAAGAGACCCAGTACTTC
CATRTGLGIQETQYF
>few|NA|TRBV29-1|TRBJ2-3
TGCAGCGGTACAGGGTTTGGAGATACGCAGTATTTT
CSGTGFGDTQYF
>NA|NA|TRBV20-1|TRBJ2-7
TGCAGTGCTAGAGATCTGAAGGGTTACTCCTACGAGCAGTACTTC
CSARDLKGYSYEQYF
>few|NA|TRBV12-3/TRBV12-4|TRBJ1-5
TGTGCCAGCAGCTCCGGGACCGCGGGTCAGCCCCAGCATTTT
CASSSGTAGQPQHF
>NA|NA|TRBV28|TRBJ2-5
TGTGCCAGCAGTAGGAAGACCCAGTACTTC
CASSRKTQYF
>NA|NA|TRBV7-6|TRBJ2-1
TGTGCCAGCAGTTTTTTTTCAGACATCACGGAGGCTGAGCAGTTCTTC
CASSFFSDITEAEQFF
>NA|TRBD2|TRBV6-6|TRBJ2-1
TGTGCCAGCAGTTATCGCGGGAGGGGAGATGAGCAGTTCTTC
CASSYRGRGDEQFF
>few|NA|TRBV3-1|TRBJ1-3
TGTGCCAGCAGCAACCAGGGCCACTCTGGAAACACCATATATTTT
CASSNQGHSGNTIYF
>NA|TRBD1|TRBV4-2|TRBJ1-6
TGTGCCAGCAGCCAAGAAGGACAGGGGAATTCACCCCTCCACTTT
CASSQEGQGNSPLHF
>NA|NA|TRBV11-3|TRBJ2-1
TGTGCCAGCAGCGGACCGGGGGCGAGCCTCTTCAATGAGCAGTTCTTC
CASSGPGASLFNEQFF
>few|NA|TRBV5-1|TRBJ1-1
TGCGCCAGCAGCCGGCCGACAGGTCAACAAAACACTGAAGCTTTCTTT
CASSRPTGQQNTEAFF
>few|TRBD1|TRBV30|TRBJ2-7
TGTGCCTGGAGAAGGGACAGGTCTACCTACGAGCAGTACTTC
CAWRRDRSTYEQYF
>NA|NA|TRBV30|TRBJ1-2
TGTGCCTGGAGATTAGTGGAGGGCTACACCTTC
CAWRLVEGYTF
>NA|TRBD2|TRBV4-3|TRBJ2-7
TGCGCCAGCAGCTACCAGCGGGGGCCCTACGAGCAGTACTTC
CASSYQRGPYEQYF
>few|TRBD1|TRBV7-9|TRBJ1-1
TGTGCCAGCAGCTTACAGGGGGGGTACACTGAAGCTTTCTTT
CASSLQGGYTEAFF
>NA|NA|TRBV6-5|TRBJ1-2
TGTGCCAGCAGTTATGGCAGGGACTATGGCTACACCTTC
CASSYGRDYGYTF
>NA|NA|TRBV20-1|TRBJ2-7
TGCAGTGCTAGACCTCAGGGCTCCTACGAGCAGTACTTC
CSARPQGSYEQYF
>many|TRBD2|TRBV5-1|TRBJ2-1
TGCGCCAGCAGCTTGGCTGGGACTAGCGGACGTGAGCAGTTCTTC
CASSLAGTSGREQFF
>few|TRBD1|TRBV27|TRBJ1-5
TGTGCCAGCAGTTTTACAGCGGGACAGCCAAATCAGCCCCAGCATTTT
CASSFTAGQPNQPQHF
>NA|TRBD2|TRBV29-1|TRBJ2-1
TGCAGCGCAAAACTAGCGGGGGCCTTCGAGCAGTTCTTC
CSAKLAGAFEQFF
>NA|NA|TRBV29-1|TRBJ1-2
TGCAGCGTGCGGCGGGGGTCTGGTGGCTATGGCTACACCTTC
CSVRRGSGGYGYTF
>NA|NA|TRBV11-2|TRBJ2-2
TGTGCCAGCAGCCTTAGCGGCACCGGGGAGCTGTTTTTT
CASSLSGTGELFF
>many|NA|TRBV12-3/TRBV12-4|TRBJ1-4
TGTGCCAGCAGTTTATTCGGGCCCTCGGAAAAACTGTTTTTT
CASSLFGPSEKLFF
>NA|NA|TRBV20-1|TRBJ2-7
TGCAGTGCCCCTAGGTCCTCCTACGAGCAGTACTTC
CSAPRSSYEQYF
>few|NA|TRBV6-2/TRBV6-3|TRBJ1-2
TGTGCCAGCAGTTCTTACCGGGACACCAACTATGGCTACACCTTC
CASSSYRDTNYGYTF
>few|NA|TRBV12-3/TRBV12-4|TRBJ1-5
TGTGCCAGCAGTTTGGAGAGGGTTGGGAATCAGCCCCAGCATTTT
CASSLERVGNQPQHF
>NA|TRBD1|TRBV30|TRBJ2-5
TGTGCCTGGATTCCAGGGGGAAGAGAGACCCAGTACTTC
CAWIPGGRETQYF
>few|NA|TRBV12-3/TRBV12-4|TRBJ2-1
TGTGCCAGCAGTTTATGGCCCAATGAGCAGTTCTTC
CASSLWPNEQFF
>NA|NA|TRBV6-5|TRBJ2-3
TGTGCCAGCAGTTACTCGGGGGTCGACGTCACGCAGTATTTT
CASSYSGVDVTQYF
>NA|TRBD1|TRBV12-3/TRBV12-4|TRBJ2-5
TGTGCCAGCAGTTACCGGGACAGGGGGGAGACCCAGTACTTC
CASSYRDRGETQYF
>many|NA|TRBV5-1|TRBJ1-1
TGCGCCAGCAAGGTGATGAACACTGAAGCTTTCTTT
CASKVMNTEAFF
>few|TRBD2|TRBV20-1|TRBJ2-1
TGCAGTGCTAGTCCGACTAGCGGGAGAAGAAATGAGCAGTTCTTC
CSASPTSGRRNEQFF
>NA|TRBD2|TRBV25-1|TRBJ2-2
TGTGCCAGCAGTGAGGGGGGGACTAGCGGGCGGAACACCGGGGAGCTGTTTTTT
CASSEGGTSGRNTGELFF
>few|NA|TRBV24-1|TRBJ2-1
TGTGCCACCAGCGGGACGTTTCCCGATGAGCAGTTCTTC
CATSGTFPDEQFF
>NA|NA|TRBV11-3|TRBJ2-1
TGTGCCAGCAGCTTAGAGGGAAGGGTCGGGCGTGAGCAGTTCTTC
CASSLEGRVGREQFF
>few|NA|TRBV20-1|TRBJ2-3
TGCAGTGCTGCCACCCTTAGGGATACGCAGTATTTT
CSAATLRDTQYF
>NA|NA|TRBV29-1|TRBJ2-1
TGCAGCGTTGAAGGCTTTTACGATGAGCAGTTCTTC
CSVEGFYDEQFF
>NA|TRBD1|TRBV27|TRBJ1-1
TGTGCCAGCAGTTTCTCCCAGGGGGGTTTGTTTGAAGCTTTCTTT
CASSFSQGGLFEAFF
>NA|TRBD2|TRBV27|TRBJ2-1
TGTGCCAGCAGTTTATATCTGGGAGGGCTGTCCTACAATGAGCAGTTCTTC
CASSLYLGGLSYNEQFF
>many|NA|TRBV6-6|TRBJ1-5
TGTGCCAGCAGTTCTCCGGGTCTAGGGAAAAATCAGCCCCAGCATTTT
CASSSPGLGKNQPQHF
>once|NA|TRBV4-3|TRBJ1-2
TGCGCCAGCAGCCAAGATCTAAGGACAGCCCCAGCAAAGGGCTACACCTTC
CASSQDLRTAPAKGYTF
>many|NA|TRBV6-1|TRBJ1-1
TGTGCCAGCAGTTACACTGAAGCTTTCTTT
CASSYTEAFF
>NA|NA|TRBV20-1|TRBJ2-7
TGCAGTGCTCAGAGCGGGACAGCGGGGGAGCAGTACTTC
CSAQSGTAGEQYF
>many|TRBD1|TRBV18|TRBJ1-4
TGTGCCAGCTCACCGAGACAGGGCAAAGATGAAAAACTGTTTTTT
CASSPRQGKDEKLFF
>many|NA|TRBV15|TRBJ1-1
TGTGCCACCAGCAGAGATGGCCAGGTTTATGCTGAAGCTTTCTTT
CATSRDGQVYAEAFF
>many|TRBD1|TRBV5-1|TRBJ2-7
TGCGCCAGCAGCCAGGACAGGTCCTACGAGCAGTACTTC
CASSQDRSYEQYF
>few|NA|TRBV28|TRBJ2-5
TGTGCCAGCGACGACAGTTCTGGGACCCAGTACTTC
CASDDSSGTQYF
>NA|NA|TRBV29-1|TRBJ1-4
TGCAGCGTTGAGAGCGAGGGAGGGACTAATGAAAAACTGTTTTTT
CSVESEGGTNEKLFF
>many|NA|TRBV12-3/TRBV12-4|TRBJ1-3
TGTGCCAGCAGACAGCTTCGCTCTGGAAACACCATATATTTT
CASRQLRSGNTIYF
>NA|NA|TRBV12-3/TRBV12-4|TRBJ2-5
TGTGCCAGCACCACCTTGGGAGTTCGAGAGACCCAGTACTTC
CASTTLGVRETQYF
>few|NA|TRBV2|TRBJ1-5
TGTGCCAGCAGTGCTGGGGCTCTGTGGCAGCCCCAGCATTTT
CASSAGALWQPQHF
>few|NA|TRBV18|TRBJ2-5
TGTGCCAGCTCACCACCGAACGGAGAGACCCAGTACTTC
CASSPPNGETQYF
>few|NA|TRBV7-9|TRBJ1-5
TGTGCCAGCAGCCCTATGGGCAATCAGCCCCAGCATTTT
CASSPMGNQPQHF